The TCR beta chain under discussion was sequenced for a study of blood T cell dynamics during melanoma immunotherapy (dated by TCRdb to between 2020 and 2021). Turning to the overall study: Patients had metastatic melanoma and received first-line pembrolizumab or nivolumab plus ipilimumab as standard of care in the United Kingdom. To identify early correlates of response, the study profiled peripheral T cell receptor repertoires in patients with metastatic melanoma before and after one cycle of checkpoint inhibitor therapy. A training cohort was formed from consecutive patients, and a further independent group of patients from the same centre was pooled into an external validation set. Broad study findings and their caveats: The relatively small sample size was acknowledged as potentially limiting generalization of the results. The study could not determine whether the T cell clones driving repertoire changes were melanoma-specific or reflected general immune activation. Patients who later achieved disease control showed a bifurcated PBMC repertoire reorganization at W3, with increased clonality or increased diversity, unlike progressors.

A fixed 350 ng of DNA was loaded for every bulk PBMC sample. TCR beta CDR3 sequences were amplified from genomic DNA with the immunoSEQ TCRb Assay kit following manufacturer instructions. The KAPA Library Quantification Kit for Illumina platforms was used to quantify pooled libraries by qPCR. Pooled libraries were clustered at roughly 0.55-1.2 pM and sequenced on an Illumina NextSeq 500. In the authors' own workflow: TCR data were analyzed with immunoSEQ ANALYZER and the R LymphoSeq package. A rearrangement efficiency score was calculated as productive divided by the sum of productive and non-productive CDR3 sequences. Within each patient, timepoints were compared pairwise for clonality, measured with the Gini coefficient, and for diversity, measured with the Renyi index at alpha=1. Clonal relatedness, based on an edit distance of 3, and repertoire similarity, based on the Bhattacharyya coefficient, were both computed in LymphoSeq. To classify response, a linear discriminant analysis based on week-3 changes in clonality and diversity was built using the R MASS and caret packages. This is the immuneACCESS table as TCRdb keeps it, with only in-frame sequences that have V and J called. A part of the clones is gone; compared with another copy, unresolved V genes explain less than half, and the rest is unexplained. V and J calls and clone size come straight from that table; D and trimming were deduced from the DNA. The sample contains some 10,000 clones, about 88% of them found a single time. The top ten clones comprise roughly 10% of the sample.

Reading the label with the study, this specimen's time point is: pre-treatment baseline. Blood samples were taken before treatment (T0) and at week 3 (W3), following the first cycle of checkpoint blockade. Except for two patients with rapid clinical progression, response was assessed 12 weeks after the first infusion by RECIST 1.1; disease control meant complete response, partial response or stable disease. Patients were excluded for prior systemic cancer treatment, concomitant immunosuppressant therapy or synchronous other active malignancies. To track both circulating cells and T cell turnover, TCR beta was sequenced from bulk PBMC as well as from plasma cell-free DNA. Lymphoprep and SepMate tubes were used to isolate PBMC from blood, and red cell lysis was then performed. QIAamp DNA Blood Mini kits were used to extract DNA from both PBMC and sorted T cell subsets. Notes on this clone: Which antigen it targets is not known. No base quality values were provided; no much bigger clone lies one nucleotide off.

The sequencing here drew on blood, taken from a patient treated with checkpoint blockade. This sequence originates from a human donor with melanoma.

The DNA sequence is given as TGTGCCAGCAGCCAAGATCGGGGACTCCAGGGCTACGAGCAGTACTTC. It translates as CASSQDRGLQGYEQYF. The chain was built from TRBV4-2 and TRBJ2-7; TRBD2 is a possible D gene, resting on 6 matching bases. Taken from the germline V gene, the CDR1 and CDR2 loops are LGHNA and YNFKEQ. Its CDR3 holds 16 amino acids, cysteine through phenylalanine. The read is trimmed to its CDR3 DNA, 48 bases read in frame from base 1. Relative to germline, V is 0 bases shorter and J is 3 bases shorter, with 15 bases between their ends.